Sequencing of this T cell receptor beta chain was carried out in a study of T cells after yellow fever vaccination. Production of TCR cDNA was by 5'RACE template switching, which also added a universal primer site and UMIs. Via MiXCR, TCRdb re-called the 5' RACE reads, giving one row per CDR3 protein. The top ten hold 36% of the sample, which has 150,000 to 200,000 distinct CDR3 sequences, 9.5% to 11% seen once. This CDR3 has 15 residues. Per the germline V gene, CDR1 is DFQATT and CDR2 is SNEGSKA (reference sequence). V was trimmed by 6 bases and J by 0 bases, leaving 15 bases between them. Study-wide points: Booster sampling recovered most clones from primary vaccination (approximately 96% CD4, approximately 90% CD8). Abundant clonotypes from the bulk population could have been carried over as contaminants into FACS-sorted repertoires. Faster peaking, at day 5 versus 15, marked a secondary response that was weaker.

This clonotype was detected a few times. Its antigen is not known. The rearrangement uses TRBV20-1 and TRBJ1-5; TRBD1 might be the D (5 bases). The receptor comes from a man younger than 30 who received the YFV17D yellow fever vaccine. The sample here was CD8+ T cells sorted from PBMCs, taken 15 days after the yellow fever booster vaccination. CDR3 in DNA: TGCAGTGCCACAGACAGAGATTATAGCAATCAGCCCCAGCATTTT. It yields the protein CSATDRDYSNQPQHF.